Below are 3 T cell receptor beta chains sequenced from a single sample in a study of T cell repertoires in cytomegalovirus infection. TCRdb reanalysed the reads using MiXCR and keeps one entry per CDR3 protein. Of 150,000 or so distinct CDR3 sequences listed, about 15% are singletons. The sequenced material came from CD8+ T cells from PBMCs. The origin of the receptors is a human donor in good health (CMV status not recorded). Some clones in this sample may be carry-over from other donors' samples.

The V gene is TRBV7-9, the J gene TRBJ1-5; a weak D match, TRBD1 (6 bases). CDR1 and CDR2 from the germline V gene are SEHNR and FQNEAQ (reference sequence). The CDR3 consists of 13 residues. Trimming shortened V by 6 bases and J by 7 bases, and 13 bases separated the two germline ends. This CDR3 is CASSSGEAQPQHF. CDR3 nucleotide sequence: TGTGCCAGCAGTTCAGGGGAGGCCCAGCCCCAGCATTTT. The full variable domain, completed using reference TRBV7-9 and TRBJ1-5, is DTGVSQNPRHKITKRGQNVTFRCDPISEHNRLYWYRQTLGQGPEFLTYFQNEAQLEKSRLLSDRFSAERPKGSFSTLEIQRTEQGDSAMYLCASSSGEAQPQHFGDGTRLSIL.

In its sample, this clonotype was seen many times. The chain has TRBV7-2 and TRBJ1-2, with a possible D match to TRBD1 (5 bases). The CDR3 extends over 14 amino acids. Germline V gives CDR1 SGHTA, CDR2 FQGNSA. V lost 4 bases and J lost 8, with 17 bases in between. The CDR3 DNA reads TGTGCCAGCAGCTCCAGCAACAGGATTGGAGGCTACACCTTC. Translating gives CASSSSNRIGGYTF.

This clonotype was counted a few times. The rearrangement joins TRBV28 to TRBJ1-2, with unresolved D. The CDR3 length is 14 residues. The germline V gene has CDR1 MDHEN and CDR2 SYDVKM. With 10 bases removed from V and 4 bases from J, the gap between germline ends came to 19 bases. CDR3 DNA sequence: TGTGCCACCACACCGAGGGCAACCCTCTATGGCTACACCTTC. Its translation is CATTPRATLYGYTF.